The 5 T cell receptor beta chains presented below share a single source sample, sequenced in a study of blood T cell repertoires in COVID-19. Sequencing was performed with immunoSEQ multiplex PCR; in TCRdb, only in-frame clones are kept and a portion is missing. The sample carries under 350,000 clones, 70% to 90% recorded once. Sequencing was performed on peripheral blood. Receptors originate from a human donor in a cohort sampled during active COVID-19.

The V gene is TRBV3-1 (or the pseudogene TRBV3-2), the J gene TRBJ1-1, with D possibly being TRBD1 (5 bases). Looked up from germline, CDR1 is LGHDT and CDR2 is YNNKEL (reference sequence). The length of the CDR3 is 13 residues. V dropped 5 bases and J dropped 3 bases, with 10 bases sitting between them. The CDR3 is CASSEWGDTEAFF. The CDR3 DNA is TGTGCCAGCAGCGAATGGGGGGACACTGAAGCTTTCTTT.

The V and J genes are TRBV2 and TRBJ2-3; D not resolved. The CDR3 totals 12 residues. The germline V gene has CDR1 SNHLY and CDR2 FYNNEI. Trimming pared 2 bases from V and 6 bases from J, leaving 6 bases between. In DNA, the CDR3 is TGTGCCAGCAGTGAAACGCGTGATACGCAGTATTTT. This sequence encodes CASSETRDTQYF.

The chain has TRBV6-5 and TRBJ2-1, with TRBD2 as a possible D gene (5 bases). Looked up from germline, CDR1 is MNHEY and CDR2 is SVGAGI. The CDR3 runs to 16 residues. Trimming cost V 2 bases and J 6 bases, with 17 bases left between them. In DNA, the CDR3 is TGTGCCAGCAGTTACCAGAGGGCTAAGCGGTCCAATGAGCAGTTCTTC. Its protein product is CASSYQRAKRSNEQFF.

The gene calls are TRBV12-3 or TRBV12-4 and TRBJ2-5; D unresolved. The CDR3 covers 13 residues. With 6 bases removed from V and 9 bases from J, the gap between germline ends came to 17 bases. CDR3 DNA sequence: TGTGCCAGCAGATTGACGGGTCTTGGGTCCCAGTACTTC. Encoded protein: CASRLTGLGSQYF.

The chain joins TRBV7-8 to TRBJ1-1, with TRBD1 matching 7 bases. The CDR3 runs 12 residues. The junction had 4 bases not matched to a gene; V was cut back by 5 bases and J by 7 bases. The germline CDR1 and CDR2 sequences are SGHVS and FQNEAQ. DNA of the CDR3: TGTGCCAGCAGCCCGGGACAGCTTGAAGCTTTCTTT. Its protein is CASSPGQLEAFF.